The 32 T cell receptor beta chains presented below share a single source sample, sequenced in a study of blood T cell repertoires in COVID-19. TCRdb's copy holds only in-frame clones and misses some; the assay was immunoSEQ multiplex PCR. Counted here are tens of thousands of clones, roughly 91% occurring once; the ten biggest clones make up approximately 28%. The sequencing input was peripheral blood. The receptors here all came from a woman older than 75 with active or convalescent COVID-19.

V usage is TRBV19 and J usage is TRBJ2-3; a weak D match, TRBD1 (5 bases). The CDR3 is made up of 15 amino acids. Germline loops: CDR1 LNHDA, CDR2 SQIVND (reference sequence). V gave up 1 base and J gave up 0 bases, with 8 bases separating them. In DNA, the CDR3 is TGTGCCAGTAGTATAGTTAGGGGTAGCACAGATACGCAGTATTTT. This translates into CASSIVRGSTDTQYF.

The gene calls are TRBV30 and TRBJ1-2; possibly TRBD1 for D (6 bases). In germline, CDR1 is GTSNPN, CDR2 SVGIG (reference sequence). The CDR3 has 12 residues. V gave up 2 bases and J gave up 3 bases, with 7 bases separating them. The CDR3 region is CAWSSGDYGYTF. CDR3 in DNA: TGTGCCTGGAGTTCAGGGGACTATGGCTACACCTTC. The full variable domain, completed using reference TRBV30 and TRBJ1-2, is SQTIHQWPATLVQPVGSPLSLECTVEGTSNPNLYWYRQAAGRGLQLLFYSVGIGQISSEVPQNLSASRPQDRQFILSSKKLLLSDSGFYLCAWSSGDYGYTFGSGTRLTVV.

This sequence joins TRBV10-3 and TRBJ1-1, with TRBD1 as a possible D gene (5 bases). Germline V gene lookup returns CDR1 ENHRY and CDR2 SYGVKD. V gave up 5 bases and J gave up 1 base, with 8 bases separating them. CDR3 length equals 13 residues. DNA of the CDR3: TGTGCCATCAGTTACGGGGGGAACACTGAAGCTTTCTTT. This translates into CAISYGGNTEAFF.

The gene calls are TRBV4-3 and TRBJ1-2, with D possibly matching TRBD1 (5 bases). The germline V gene encodes CDR1 LGHNA and CDR2 YSLEER. The CDR3 totals 15 residues. Trimming left V 6 bases short and J 1 base short, with 15 bases between. The CDR3 sequence is CASSPQMGGNYGYTF. The CDR3 DNA reads as TGCGCCAGCAGTCCCCAAATGGGGGGTAACTATGGCTACACCTTC.

The V gene is TRBV5-6, the J gene TRBJ1-1, with 9 bases that match TRBD1. The CDR3 is 16 amino acids. Germline V gives CDR1 SGHDT, CDR2 YYEEEE. J lost 1 base, V lost 5 bases, and 9 bases had no gene match. The CDR3 region is CASRSTGGGRNTEAFF. The CDR3 DNA reads as TGTGCCAGCAGGAGTACAGGGGGCGGCCGGAACACTGAAGCTTTCTTT. Looking up the rest from reference TRBV5-6 and TRBJ1-1 gives the full variable domain: DAGVTQSPTHLIKTRGQQVTLRCSPKSGHDTVSWYQQALGQGPQFIFQYYEEEERQRGNFPDRFSGHQFPNYSSELNVNALLLGDSALYLCASRSTGGGRNTEAFFGQGTRLTVV.

The chain couples TRBV6-5 to TRBJ1-6; tentatively, D is TRBD1 (5 bases). The germline V gene has CDR1 MNHEY and CDR2 SVGAGI. Trimming left V 0 bases short and J 10 bases short, with 16 bases between. The CDR3 sequence is 16 residues long. The CDR3 protein is CASSYSNSARGSPLHF. In DNA form, the CDR3 reads TGTGCCAGCAGTTACTCGAATTCGGCTCGGGGGTCACCCCTCCACTTT.

This clone turned up a few times. V and J are TRBV7-9 and TRBJ2-1; TRBD2 matches 7 bases. Looked up from germline, CDR1 is SEHNR and CDR2 is FQNEAQ (reference sequence). The CDR3 extends over 15 amino acids. V lost 5 bases, J lost 6 bases, and 10 bases stayed unmatched. CDR3: CASSPRLAGFNEQFF. CDR3 in DNA: TGTGCCAGCAGCCCCAGACTAGCCGGCTTCAATGAGCAGTTCTTC.

V is TRBV2 and J is TRBJ2-3; 12 bases line up with TRBD2. The CDR3 contains 15 residues. The germline gives CDR1 SNHLY, CDR2 FYNNEI. Trimming took 5 bases from V and 6 from J; bases not matched to a gene: 6. DNA for the CDR3: TGTGCCAGCAGTTTCGGACTAGCGGGGACGGATACGCAGTATTTT. It encodes CASSFGLAGTDTQYF.

J is TRBJ2-2 and V is TRBV19; tentative D call: TRBD2 (6 bases). V was clipped by 1 base and J by 7 bases, with 16 bases between them. This CDR3 region has 16 residues. Germline V gives CDR1 LNHDA, CDR2 SQIVND (reference sequence). CDR3 sequence reads: CASSIVRGSDGGELFF. DNA for the CDR3: TGTGCCAGTAGTATAGTCCGGGGGAGTGACGGCGGGGAGCTGTTTTTT. Combining the CDR3 with reference TRBV19 and TRBJ2-2 gives the whole variable domain DGGITQSPKYLFRKEGQNVTLSCEQNLNHDAMYWYRQDPGQGLRLIYYSQIVNDFQKGDIAEGYSVSREKKESFPLTVTSAQKNPTAFYLCASSIVRGSDGGELFFGEGSRLTVL.

The chain joins TRBV5-4 to TRBJ2-7, with unresolved D. V lost 0 bases to trimming and J lost 6 bases, with 10 bases between them. The CDR3 covers 13 residues. CDR1 and CDR2 from the germline V gene are SGHNT and YYREEE (reference sequence). The CDR3 DNA reads TGTGCCAGCAGCTTGGCCGTAGATTTCGAGCAGTACTTC. It specifies CASSLAVDFEQYF.

The V call is TRBV11-2, the J call TRBJ2-4, with 7 bases that match TRBD1. Germline values: CDR1 SGHAT, CDR2 FQNNGV. The CDR3 has 15 amino acids. V lost 4 bases, J lost 2 bases, and 5 bases stayed unmatched. The DNA of the CDR3 is TGTGCCAGCAGCTCACCGGGACAGACCAAAAACATTCAGTACTTC. This gives the protein CASSSPGQTKNIQYF.

The chain is built from TRBV4-3 and TRBJ2-3; the match to TRBD2 covers 10 bases. Germline assignment: CDR1 LGHNA and CDR2 YSLEER. This CDR3 has 17 amino acids. Trimming at V came to 0 bases and at J to 3 bases, leaving 6 bases not matched to a gene. CDR3 residues: CASSQDLLAGKTDTQYF. In DNA, the CDR3 is TGCGCCAGCAGCCAAGATCTACTAGCGGGGAAAACAGATACGCAGTATTTT.

The chain joins TRBV7-9 to TRBJ2-1, with 14 positions matching TRBD2. V was pared by 4 bases and J by 6 bases, with 8 bases of the junction left unmatched. Germline assignment: CDR1 SEHNR and CDR2 FQNEAQ (reference sequence). The CDR3 totals 17 residues. CDR3 in DNA: TGTGCCAGCAGCTCTCTCCAGGGACTAGCGGGGGTCAATGAGCAGTTCTTC. Amino acid sequence: CASSSLQGLAGVNEQFF. Complete variable domain (other parts from reference TRBV7-9 and TRBJ2-1): DTGVSQNPRHKITKRGQNVTFRCDPISEHNRLYWYRQTLGQGPEFLTYFQNEAQLEKSRLLSDRFSAERPKGSFSTLEIQRTEQGDSAMYLCASSSLQGLAGVNEQFFGPGTRLTVL.

The chain links TRBV27 to TRBJ1-1; D is possibly TRBD1 (5 bases). The V and J ends lost 5 bases and 8 bases respectively, with 18 bases between them. This CDR3 has 14 residues. Germline V gives CDR1 MNHEY, CDR2 SMNVEV (reference sequence). DNA for the CDR3: TGTGCCAGCAGTCACGCGGATCACAGGCGAGAAGCTTTCTTT. It specifies CASSHADHRREAFF.

The chain employs TRBV5-5 and TRBJ2-5; TRBD1 agrees at 9 bases. CDR1 SGHKS and CDR2 YYEKEE come from the germline V gene (reference sequence). Germline trimming cut 0 bases from V and 4 bases from J; bases unmatched to any gene: 7. CDR3 size: 16 residues. The CDR3 nucleotides are TGTGCCAGCAGCTTGGGGGGGACAGGGTCTCCAGAGACCCAGTACTTC. This codes for CASSLGGTGSPETQYF.

The V call is TRBV7-8, the J call TRBJ1-4; the D is unclear. The germline V and J ends were trimmed by 4 bases and 0 bases, with 12 bases remaining between them. CDR3 length equals 16 residues. Germline values: CDR1 SGHVS, CDR2 FQNEAQ. The CDR3 bases are TGTGCCAGCAGCTCCACCCACGGGGCAACTAATGAAAAACTGTTTTTT. Its protein is CASSSTHGATNEKLFF.

V usage is TRBV5-1 and J usage is TRBJ2-1; 7 bases fit TRBD2. The CDR3 consists of 16 residues. Trimming at V came to 1 base and at J to 0 bases, leaving 4 bases not matched to a gene. Per germline, CDR1 SGHRS and CDR2 YFSETQ. CDR3 DNA sequence: TGCGCCAGCAGCTTGACCCCGGGGGGCTCCTACAATGAGCAGTTCTTC. Amino acid sequence: CASSLTPGGSYNEQFF. The full variable domain, completed using reference TRBV5-1 and TRBJ2-1, is KAGVTQTPRYLIKTRGQQVTLSCSPISGHRSVSWYQQTPGQGLQFLFEYFSETQRNKGNFPGRFSGRQFSNSRSEMNVSTLELGDSALYLCASSLTPGGSYNEQFFGPGTRLTVL.

The V call is TRBV29-1, the J call TRBJ1-1; D is perhaps TRBD1 (5 bases). The CDR3 is made up of 13 amino acids. With 4 bases removed from V and 0 bases from J, the gap between germline ends came to 9 bases. The germline V gene has CDR1 SQVTM and CDR2 ANQGSEA. The CDR3 DNA reads as TGCAGCGTTGCCACAGGTATGAACACTGAAGCTTTCTTT. Translated, it gives CSVATGMNTEAFF. The whole variable domain, remainder taken from reference TRBV29-1 and TRBJ1-1, is SAVISQKPSRDICQRGTSLTIQCQVDSQVTMMFWYRQQPGQSLTLIATANQGSEATYESGFVIDKFPISRPNLTFSTLTVSNMSPEDSSIYLCSVATGMNTEAFFGQGTRLTVV.

This clone was counted only a few times. The rearrangement uses TRBV6-5 and TRBJ1-2, with 8 bases identical to TRBD1. The CDR3 consists of 12 residues. Germline values: CDR1 MNHEY, CDR2 SVGAGI. The J segment lost 13 bases and the V segment lost 2 bases, leaving 6 bases of the junction unmatched. The CDR3 bases are TGTGCCAGCAGTTACCCAGGGGGCGGGTGCACCTTC. Translating gives CASSYPGGGCTF.

The chain joins TRBV11-1 to TRBJ2-7, with TRBD2 matching 8 bases. Germline CDR1 and CDR2: SGHAT and FQDESV (reference sequence). V lost 4 bases, J lost 1 base, and 6 bases stayed unmatched. The CDR3 has 15 residues. The CDR3 loop reads CASSYLRGGSYEQYF. CDR3 DNA: TGTGCCAGCAGCTACCTACGCGGGGGGTCCTACGAGCAGTACTTC.

J is TRBJ2-6 and V is TRBV6-2 or TRBV6-3, with 7 bases lining up with TRBD1. Germline CDR1 is MNHEY and CDR2 is SVGEGT. Trimming removed 2 bases from V and 0 bases from J; junction bases left unmatched: 16. The CDR3 is 21 amino acids. The CDR3 region is CASSYETGRFPPLSGANVLTF. CDR3 nucleotide sequence: TGTGCCAGCAGTTACGAGACAGGGCGATTCCCCCCCCTCTCTGGGGCCAACGTCCTGACTTTC.

The chain has TRBV20-1 and TRBJ2-5; D is ambiguous. V was trimmed by 3 bases and J by 3 bases, leaving 5 bases between them. CDR1 is DFQATT, CDR2 SNEGSKA, per germline (reference sequence). The CDR3 spans 11 residues. CDR3 residues: CSASVEETQYF. In DNA form, the CDR3 reads TGCAGTGCTAGCGTCGAAGAGACCCAGTACTTC.

In its sample, this clone was seen a few times. The chain couples TRBV4-2 to TRBJ1-1; TRBD1 matches at 8 bases. With 3 bases clipped from V and 3 bases from J, the junction kept 3 bases outside the gene matches. Germline values: CDR1 LGHNA, CDR2 YNFKEQ. The CDR3 loop spans 14 amino acids. DNA for the CDR3: TGTGCCAGCAGCCACCTGGACAGGGACACTGAAGCTTTCTTT. The encoded protein is CASSHLDRDTEAFF.

This clone occurred once. This chain joins TRBV7-2 and TRBJ1-5; TRBD1 is a possible D gene (6 bases). The CDR3 extends over 13 amino acids. The V end was cut by 6 bases, the J end by 5 bases, with 11 bases between. Germline-derived CDR1 and CDR2 are SGHTA and FQGNSA. This chain's CDR3 is CASSRQVDQPQHF. The CDR3 DNA reads TGTGCCAGCAGTCGACAGGTTGATCAGCCCCAGCATTTT.

The genes are TRBV9 and TRBJ1-2, with 10 bases aligning to TRBD1. The ends lost 2 bases at V and 8 bases at J; junction bases unmatched: 3. The CDR3 has 13 amino acids. Germline loops: CDR1 SGDLS, CDR2 YYNGEE. In DNA form, the CDR3 reads TGTGCCAGCAGCGTGGGGACAGGGGAGGGCTACACCTTC. This encodes CASSVGTGEGYTF.

V is TRBV28 and J is TRBJ1-4; D is possibly TRBD1 (6 bases). Trimming removed 5 bases at V and 8 bases at J, with 18 bases between. The germline CDR1 and CDR2 sequences are MDHEN and SYDVKM. The length of the CDR3 is 15 residues. The CDR3 nucleotides read TGTGCCAGCAGTCCCCAGGGTCAGGGGAAGGAAAAACTGTTTTTT. Amino acids: CASSPQGQGKEKLFF.

This clone appeared a few times. Here the CDR3 reads CASSLIVNTEAFF. The CDR3 coding sequence is TGTGCCAGCAGCTTAATCGTGAACACTGAAGCTTTCTTT. The V gene is TRBV7-3, the J gene TRBJ1-1; D unclear. Per germline, CDR1 SGHTA and CDR2 FQGTGA. Trimming took off 1 base at V and 0 bases at J, with 3 bases between the two ends. This CDR3 comprises 13 residues.

V is TRBV18 and J is TRBJ2-6; 8 bases align to TRBD1. The germline gives CDR1 KGHSH, CDR2 LQKENI. Unmatched junction bases numbered 7, after V lost 3 bases and J lost 0 bases. CDR3 length: 18 amino acids. The CDR3: CASSPRQGLSSGANVLTF. CDR3 DNA sequence: TGTGCCAGCTCACCCCGACAGGGGCTCTCCTCTGGGGCCAACGTCCTGACTTTC. The variable domain in full, completed from reference TRBV18 and TRBJ2-6, reads NAGVMQNPRHLVRRRGQEARLRCSPMKGHSHVYWYRQLPEEGLKFMVYLQKENIIDESGMPKERFSAEFPKEGPSILRIQQVVRGDSAAYFCASSPRQGLSSGANVLTFGAGSRLTVL.

The chain carries TRBV5-1 and TRBJ2-5, with 8 bases identical to TRBD1. The ends lost 3 bases at V and 1 base at J; junction bases unmatched: 5. The CDR3 contains 15 residues. Germline V gene data show CDR1 as SGHRS and CDR2 as YFSETQ. CDR3 sequence reads: CASSSGGLAQETQYF. The CDR3 nucleotides read TGCGCCAGCAGCTCAGGGGGCTTGGCCCAAGAGACCCAGTACTTC.

This sequence joins TRBV5-1 and TRBJ2-3; 10 nucleotides agree with TRBD2. The length of the CDR3 is 18 residues. Germline loops: CDR1 SGHRS, CDR2 YFSETQ. Trimming at V came to 3 bases and at J to 0 bases, leaving 10 bases not matched to a gene. The CDR3 is CASSSGPAGGLSTDTQYF. CDR3 in DNA: TGCGCCAGCAGCTCCGGGCCAGCGGGGGGGCTAAGCACAGATACGCAGTATTTT.

The chain links TRBV30 to TRBJ2-7, with TRBD1 matching over 7 bases. V lost 2 bases to trimming and J lost 4 bases; unmatched junction nucleotides: 5. The CDR3 consists of 13 residues. Germline CDR1 is GTSNPN and CDR2 is SVGIG (reference sequence). The CDR3 DNA reads TGTGCCTGGAGTATAGGCAGGGGGTACGAGCAGTACTTC. Encoded protein: CAWSIGRGYEQYF.

The rearrangement links TRBV6-5 to TRBJ1-1; no firm D call. V was trimmed by 2 bases and J by 1 base, leaving 5 bases between them. In germline, CDR1 is MNHEY, CDR2 SVGAGI. The CDR3 has 13 amino acids. The CDR3 spells CASSYGPNTEAFF. The CDR3, as DNA: TGTGCCAGCAGTTACGGCCCGAACACTGAAGCTTTCTTT.